The clone carrying this T cell receptor (beta chain) was recorded at least ten times. The antigen is undetermined. This sample was included in a study of post-analysis software for immune sequencing data. Whole-study findings and limits: Strong co-clustering by F measure linked samples that shared a preparation batch. Patients with multiple sclerosis recorded significantly lower normalized Chao1 diversity than controls, the study found.

cDNA libraries for TCR beta contained unique molecular identifiers. From the PCR reads, TCRdb called clonotypes with MiXCR, one entry per CDR3 protein. The data contain hundreds of thousands of distinct CDR3 sequences, 30% of them seen just once; the ten biggest clones take up around 0.6%. The TCR originated in a girl between 5 and 17 years old with multiple sclerosis. Sequencing was carried out using blood.

In DNA, the CDR3 is TGCGCCAGCAGCCAGAGCAATGAGCAGTTCTTC. Protein product: CASSQSNEQFF. The gene calls are TRBV4-1 and TRBJ2-1; D remains ambiguous. This CDR3 has 11 amino acids. Germline V gene sequence: CDR1 MGHRA, CDR2 YSYEKL. V lost 3 bases and J lost 6, with 3 bases in between.